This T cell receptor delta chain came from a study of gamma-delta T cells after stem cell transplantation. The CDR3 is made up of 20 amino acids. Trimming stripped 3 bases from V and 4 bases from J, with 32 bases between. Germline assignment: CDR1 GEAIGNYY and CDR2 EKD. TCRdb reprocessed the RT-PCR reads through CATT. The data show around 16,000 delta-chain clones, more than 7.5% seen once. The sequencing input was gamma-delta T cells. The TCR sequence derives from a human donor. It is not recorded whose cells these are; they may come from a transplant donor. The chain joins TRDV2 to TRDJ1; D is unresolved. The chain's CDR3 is CACDPLMMDLVIRIFDKLIF. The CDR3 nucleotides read TGTGCCTGTGACCCCCTGATGATGGACTTGGTGATCCGCATTTTCGATAAACTCATCTTT.